Presented here are 21 T cell receptor beta chains from one specimen sequenced in a study of blood T cell repertoires in COVID-19. Generated by immunoSEQ multiplex PCR, the TCRdb table keeps only in-frame clones and is missing some. Among some 73,000 clones listed, 77% were seen once. The sequenced sample was peripheral blood. The receptors originated from a man aged 70-80 years with COVID-19, enrolled during active disease.

This chain uses TRBV5-4 with TRBJ1-2; 9 bases line up with TRBD1. The V gene end was trimmed by 3 bases and the J gene end by 7 bases; junction bases not matched to a gene: 13. The CDR3 covers 16 residues. Germline V gene sequence: CDR1 SGHNT, CDR2 YYREEE (reference sequence). CDR3 DNA sequence: TGTGCCAGCAGCTCCAAGACCGGGACAGGGTGGAGTGGCTACACCTTC. It is translated as CASSSKTGTGWSGYTF.

This sequence joins TRBV7-3 and TRBJ1-6, with D possibly TRBD1 on 6 matching bases. The length of the CDR3 is 14 residues. V was trimmed by 2 bases and J by 9 bases, leaving 11 bases between them. Germline CDR1 reads SGHTA; CDR2 reads FQGTGA. CDR3 region: CASSLGGRGSPLHF. DNA of the CDR3: TGTGCCAGCAGCTTAGGTGGCAGGGGTTCACCCCTCCACTTT. Filled out from reference TRBV7-3 and TRBJ1-6, the complete variable domain reads GAGVSQTPSNKVTEKGKYVELRCDPISGHTALYWYRQSLGQGPEFLIYFQGTGAADDSGLPNDRFFAVRPEGSVSTLKIQRTERGDSAVYLCASSLGGRGSPLHFGNGTRLTVT.

This clone was observed a single time. The chain has TRBV9 and TRBJ2-3; 7 bases agree with TRBD2. CDR1 and CDR2 from the germline V gene are SGDLS and YYNGEE. CDR3 size: 13 residues. With V trimmed by 2 bases and J by 6 bases, 3 bases remained unmatched. Here the CDR3 reads CASSVRGGDTQYF. The CDR3 region has the DNA TGTGCCAGCAGCGTTCGGGGAGGGGATACGCAGTATTTT.

The chain links TRBV18 to TRBJ1-2; D perhaps matches TRBD1 (5 bases). Trimming removed 2 bases from V and 3 bases from J, with 10 bases in between. The CDR3 sequence is 14 residues long. Germline CDR1 is KGHSH and CDR2 is LQKENI. This CDR3 reads CASSPGALDYGYTF. Written as DNA, the CDR3 is TGTGCCAGCTCACCAGGGGCGTTGGACTATGGCTACACCTTC.

The chain joins TRBV3-1 (or the pseudogene TRBV3-2) to TRBJ1-1; D is unclear. The V gene lost 1 base and the J gene lost 2 bases, with 2 bases spanning the gap. Germline values: CDR1 LGHDT, CDR2 YNNKEL (reference sequence). The length of the CDR3 is 12 residues. The CDR3 reads CASSQVNTEAFF. The DNA for the CDR3 is TGTGCCAGCAGCCAAGTAAACACTGAAGCTTTCTTT.

The V gene is TRBV19, the J gene TRBJ1-5; weak D call: TRBD1 (5 bases). Germline-derived CDR1 and CDR2 are LNHDA and SQIVND (reference sequence). The ends were cut back, 7 bases at V and 6 bases at J, with 19 bases in the middle. This CDR3 has 15 amino acids. The CDR3 nucleotides read TGTGCCAGTACCGATATCGGGGGGGATTTTCAGCCCCAGCATTTT. It specifies CASTDIGGDFQPQHF.

The chain couples TRBV24-1 to TRBJ1-5; 8 positions match TRBD1. Trimming took 4 bases from V and 5 from J; bases not matched to a gene: 6. This CDR3 region has 15 residues. CDR1 and CDR2 from the germline V gene are KGHDR and SFDVKD. The CDR3 loop reads CATSEPDRGDQPQHF. The CDR3 DNA reads TGTGCCACCAGTGAACCCGACAGGGGTGATCAGCCCCAGCATTTT.

The CDR3 nucleotides read TGTGCCACCAGTGATGGTCTGGGGGCGCGTACCGGGGAGCTGTTTTTT. It yields the protein CATSDGLGARTGELFF. The chain recombines TRBV24-1 with TRBJ2-2; D is possibly TRBD1 (6 bases). The germline gives CDR1 KGHDR, CDR2 SFDVKD. V shed 3 bases and J shed 5 bases, with 15 bases lying between them. This CDR3 spans 16 amino acids.

This clone was seen a single time. This chain uses TRBV7-2 with TRBJ1-4; no clear D. Germline V gives CDR1 SGHTA, CDR2 FQGNSA. The CDR3 is 15 amino acids. V dropped 5 bases and J dropped 4 bases, with 14 bases sitting between them. The CDR3 reads CASSLPGAYNEKLFF. The CDR3 DNA is TGTGCCAGCAGCCTGCCGGGAGCTTATAATGAAAAACTGTTTTTT.

The genes are TRBV7-2 and TRBJ2-7; TRBD2 matches 7 bases. This CDR3 contains 14 residues. Germline V gene data show CDR1 as SGHTA and CDR2 as FQGNSA. The J segment lost 3 bases and the V segment lost 4 bases, leaving 6 bases of the junction unmatched. CDR3 region: CASSWSGLVYEQYF. DNA for the CDR3: TGTGCCAGCAGCTGGAGTGGACTAGTCTACGAGCAGTACTTC.

A few counts support this clone. V usage is TRBV9 and J usage is TRBJ2-7; D is unclear. Between the trimmed V and J ends, which lost 0 bases and 0 bases, there was a span of 7 bases. Germline CDR1 is SGDLS and CDR2 is YYNGEE. This CDR3 has 14 amino acids. CDR3 amino acids: CASSVDSYSYEQYF. The CDR3 DNA reads as TGTGCCAGCAGCGTAGATTCCTACTCCTACGAGCAGTACTTC.

This clone was seen just once. A read error may produce the germline difference seen at one junction end. J is TRBJ2-5 and V is TRBV24-1; D is perhaps TRBD2 (6 bases). The germline CDR1 and CDR2 sequences are KGHDR and SFDVKD. The CDR3 has 16 residues. CDR3 residues: CATGERGSEGQETQYF. DNA for the CDR3: TGTGCCACCGGTGAGAGAGGTTCGGAGGGCCAAGAGACCCAGTACTTC.

The chain joins TRBV30 to TRBJ1-3; D possibly corresponds to TRBD1 (5 bases). CDR3 length: 16 residues. Trimming left V 1 base short and J 0 bases short, with 13 bases between. Germline CDR1 GTSNPN, CDR2 SVGIG (reference sequence). CDR3 sequence: CAWSAWTRSSGNTIYF. DNA of the CDR3: TGTGCCTGGAGTGCATGGACACGCAGCTCTGGAAACACCATATATTTT.

This clone has just a few counts. The V call is TRBV7-9, the J call TRBJ2-3; D is perhaps TRBD1 (7 bases). This CDR3 spans 14 amino acids. V shed 6 bases and J shed 3 bases, with 13 bases lying between them. CDR1 is SEHNR and CDR2 is FQNEAQ in the germline V gene (reference sequence). CDR3 region: CASRARGRTDTQYF. DNA for the CDR3: TGTGCCAGCAGGGCCAGGGGGAGGACAGATACGCAGTATTTT.

V is TRBV5-1 and J is TRBJ2-7, with TRBD1 as a possible D gene (6 bases). CDR3 length equals 14 residues. Looked up from germline, CDR1 is SGHRS and CDR2 is YFSETQ. Trimming left V 3 bases short and J 0 bases short, with 10 bases between. DNA of the CDR3: TGCGCCAGCAGCTGGATGGACAGCTCCTACGAGCAGTACTTC. This gives the protein CASSWMDSSYEQYF.

This clone has just a few counts. The chain is built from TRBV30 and TRBJ2-7; no clear D gene. The CDR3 runs to 11 residues. V was trimmed by 0 bases and J by 5 bases, leaving 5 bases between them. Per the germline V gene, CDR1 is GTSNPN and CDR2 is SVGIG (reference sequence). The CDR3 sequence is CAWSVLNEQYF. CDR3 nucleotide sequence: TGTGCCTGGAGTGTACTCAACGAGCAGTACTTC.

The rearrangement uses TRBV9 and TRBJ2-1, with TRBD2 as a possible D gene (5 bases). Germline CDR1 is SGDLS and CDR2 is YYNGEE. The CDR3 length is 15 residues. The V end was cut by 4 bases, the J end by 6 bases, with 17 bases between. The CDR3 sequence: CASSPTGVGGNEQFF. The DNA of the CDR3 is TGTGCCAGCAGCCCAACGGGTGTAGGAGGCAATGAGCAGTTCTTC.

This chain uses TRBV4-1 with TRBJ1-2, with 7 bases lining up with TRBD1. There are 15 residues in the CDR3. Germline CDR1 is MGHRA and CDR2 is YSYEKL. Trimming at V came to 1 base and at J to 3 bases, leaving 5 bases not matched to a gene. The CDR3: CASSQGDSGYYGYTF. CDR3 DNA: TGCGCCAGCAGCCAAGGGGACAGCGGGTACTATGGCTACACCTTC.

The V call is TRBV19, the J call TRBJ1-1; D perhaps matches TRBD1 (6 bases). The ends were cut back, 4 bases at V and 2 bases at J, with 14 bases in the middle. CDR1 is LNHDA, CDR2 SQIVND, per germline (reference sequence). The CDR3 spans 15 residues. In nucleotides, the CDR3 is TGTGCCAGTAGTACCACAGGGTTCCCCAACACTGAAGCTTTCTTT. Translation: CASSTTGFPNTEAFF.

The chain combines TRBV11-2 with TRBJ2-7, with 11 bases fitting TRBD2. Germline assignment: CDR1 SGHAT and CDR2 FQNNGV. There are 13 residues in the CDR3. Trimming at V came to 5 bases and at J to 3 bases, leaving 0 bases not matched to a gene. CDR3 sequence: CASSGTSGYEQYF. CDR3 sequence (DNA): TGTGCCAGCAGCGGGACTAGCGGCTACGAGCAGTACTTC. The whole variable domain, remainder taken from reference TRBV11-2 and TRBJ2-7, is EAGVAQSPRYKIIEKRQSVAFWCNPISGHATLYWYQQILGQGPKLLIQFQNNGVVDDSQLPKDRFSAERLKGVDSTLKIQPAKLEDSAVYLCASSGTSGYEQYFGPGTRLTVT.

This chain links TRBV5-6 with TRBJ2-1, with D possibly being TRBD2 (6 bases). Germline V CDR1 and CDR2: SGHDT, YYEEEE. This CDR3 region has 15 residues. V gave up 4 bases and J gave up 10 bases, with 21 bases separating them. Written as DNA, the CDR3 is TGTGCCAGCAGCGAAATGCGGGACTCCATGGGCGAGCAGTTCTTC. Translated, it gives CASSEMRDSMGEQFF. Variable domain in full (rest from reference TRBV5-6 and TRBJ2-1): DAGVTQSPTHLIKTRGQQVTLRCSPKSGHDTVSWYQQALGQGPQFIFQYYEEEERQRGNFPDRFSGHQFPNYSSELNVNALLLGDSALYLCASSEMRDSMGEQFFGPGTRLTVL.